This T cell receptor (beta chain) appears in the sequencing data of a study of low-dose radiotherapy and immunotherapy resistance in tumors. Study context: Fractions of 0.5 Gy went to Cohort 1 every 2 weeks, totaling 6.5 Gy.

CDR1 is SQVTM, CDR2 ANQGSEA, per germline. The CDR3 runs 16 residues. V gave up 4 bases and J gave up 3 bases; unmatched junction bases: 9. Primers targeting TRAV and TRBV primed first-strand cDNA, covering alpha and beta chains. The authors amplified TCRs for about 20 PCR cycles with a constant-region primer and a V-primer adapter. TCRdb reprocessed the reads via MiXCR and lists one record per CDR3 protein. The sample lists approximately 80,000 distinct CDR3 sequences, around 17% occurring once. Time point of the sample: after trial treatment. Indicated treatment: LDRT plus nivolumab, ipilimumab, low-dose cyclophosphamide and aspirin (RACIN trial). This clonotype occurred many times.

The chain recombines TRBV29-1 with TRBJ2-1; the match to TRBD2 covers 10 bases. The sample in question was PBMCs, obtained after low-dose radiotherapy plus immunotherapy. The receptor comes from a male donor with prostate cancer. This chain's CDR3 is CSVALAGVPLYNEQFF. Here the CDR3 DNA reads TGCAGCGTTGCTCTAGCGGGGGTCCCTCTCTACAATGAGCAGTTCTTC.